This T cell receptor (beta chain) is drawn from a study of T cell responses to AZD1222 COVID-19 vaccine. Pooled together were second doses at about 4 or about 12 weeks. In germline, CDR1 is MNHEY, CDR2 SMNVEV (reference sequence). This CDR3 is built from 15 residues. The germline V and J ends were trimmed by 8 bases and 0 bases, with 11 bases remaining between them. The protocol was immunoSEQ multiplex PCR, while the TCRdb copy is restricted to in-frame clones and leaves out a portion. The data contain some 130,000 clones, approximately 92% of them singletons. General observations from the study: Among AZD1222 vaccinees, only six or seven were seropositive at baseline.

Concerning this clone: Its specificity is unknown.

This sample comprised peripheral blood, obtained 28 days after the second AZD1222 dose. The gene calls are TRBV27 and TRBJ1-6; D is unclear. The sequence derives from an adult who received the AZD1222 COVID-19 vaccine. The CDR3 nucleotides read TGTGCCAGCCGAACGTGGAGCTCCTATAATTCACCCCTCCACTTT. As protein: CASRTWSSYNSPLHF.